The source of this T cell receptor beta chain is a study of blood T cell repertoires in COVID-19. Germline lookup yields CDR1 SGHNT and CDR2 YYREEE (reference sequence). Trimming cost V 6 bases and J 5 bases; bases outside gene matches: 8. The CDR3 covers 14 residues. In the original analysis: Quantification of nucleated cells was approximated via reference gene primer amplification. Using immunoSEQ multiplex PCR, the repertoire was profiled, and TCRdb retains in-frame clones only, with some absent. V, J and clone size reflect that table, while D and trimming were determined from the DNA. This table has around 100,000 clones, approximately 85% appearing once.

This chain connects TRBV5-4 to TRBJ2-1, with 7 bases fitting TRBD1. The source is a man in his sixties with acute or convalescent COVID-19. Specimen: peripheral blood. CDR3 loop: CASKLQGSDNEQFF. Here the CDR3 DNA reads TGTGCCAGCAAACTACAGGGGTCGGACAATGAGCAGTTCTTC.